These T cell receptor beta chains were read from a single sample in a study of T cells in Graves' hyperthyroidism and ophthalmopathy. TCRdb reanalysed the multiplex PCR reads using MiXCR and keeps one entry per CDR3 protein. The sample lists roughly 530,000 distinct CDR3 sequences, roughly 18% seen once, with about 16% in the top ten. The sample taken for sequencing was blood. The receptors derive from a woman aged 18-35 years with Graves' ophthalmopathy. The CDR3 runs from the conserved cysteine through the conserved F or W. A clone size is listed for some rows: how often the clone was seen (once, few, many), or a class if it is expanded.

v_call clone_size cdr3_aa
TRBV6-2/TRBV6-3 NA CASSYRLNYGYTF
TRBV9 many CASSVDSGTEAFF
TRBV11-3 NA CASSPGTQVGTSGRQNEQFF
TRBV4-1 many CASSQAGNEQFF
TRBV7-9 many CASSSGLRTDTQYF
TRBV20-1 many CSASLLGTEAFF
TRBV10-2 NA CASSEGSGSGYTF
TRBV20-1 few CSARDRDRVDTQYF
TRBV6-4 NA CASSDSRLADEQYF
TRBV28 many CASSQDRNTGELFF
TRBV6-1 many CASSWGLAGDLSYNEQFF
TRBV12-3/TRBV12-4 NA CASSQLDRDYEQYF
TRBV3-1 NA CASSKDSGGSYNEQFF
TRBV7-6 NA CASSSLAGGPNEQYF
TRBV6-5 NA CASSYSIGSSGNTIYF
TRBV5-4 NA CASSLGQVVEEAFF
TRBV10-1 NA CARLRARIQETQYF
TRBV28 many CASNRAWENIQYF
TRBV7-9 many CASSLDVDVSYEQYF
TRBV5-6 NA CASSLDRAAAKLFF
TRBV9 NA CASSRQGSTNEKLFF
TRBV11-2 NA CASSPLGQGGTQYF
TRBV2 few CASSSTDRLKNIQYF
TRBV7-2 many CASSLDPGKGYEQYF
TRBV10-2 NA CAGARDWNTEAFF
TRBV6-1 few CASWDRVGEKLFF
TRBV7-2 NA CASSWGGGSSYEQYF
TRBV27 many CASSSEADYQETQYF
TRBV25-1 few CASTFGGNSPLHF
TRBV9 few CASSVGVGGRSYEQYF
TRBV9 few CASSVLAGREQFF
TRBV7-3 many CASSLVLSDTQYF
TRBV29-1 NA CSVDHLFPGLAVYNEQFF
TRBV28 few CASSLGISNQPQHF
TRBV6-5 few CASSYSRRLAGNENTGELFF
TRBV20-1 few CSAGVERTGELFF
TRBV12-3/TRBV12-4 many CASSHSGSRGNEQFF
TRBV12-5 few CASGLVGGRITYGYTF
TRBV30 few CAWSVSVMTGEPYEQYF
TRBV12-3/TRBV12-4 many CASSFLLAGVVANEQFF
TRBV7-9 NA CASTGGVTGVTNTGELFF
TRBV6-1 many CASSETNVGNLGSNQPQHF
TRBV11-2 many CASSQRLAGEETQYF
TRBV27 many CASSPAAGQGGPGPNQPQHF
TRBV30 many CAWSANYGNTIYF
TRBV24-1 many CATSAAGASTEAFF
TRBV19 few CASSMGLGSPLHF
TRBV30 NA CVRDDVFSGNTIYF
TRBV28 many CASTIGRQPQHF
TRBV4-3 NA CASSLRLDSAGANVLTF
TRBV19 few CASRLIPVRGGNTEAFF
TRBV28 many CASSSLAANNEQFF
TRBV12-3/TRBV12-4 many CASSLKRVVETQYF
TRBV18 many CASSPPTGGIRAEAFF
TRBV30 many CAWTPWGRTATNEKLFF
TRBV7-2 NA CASSLEQSNTGELFF